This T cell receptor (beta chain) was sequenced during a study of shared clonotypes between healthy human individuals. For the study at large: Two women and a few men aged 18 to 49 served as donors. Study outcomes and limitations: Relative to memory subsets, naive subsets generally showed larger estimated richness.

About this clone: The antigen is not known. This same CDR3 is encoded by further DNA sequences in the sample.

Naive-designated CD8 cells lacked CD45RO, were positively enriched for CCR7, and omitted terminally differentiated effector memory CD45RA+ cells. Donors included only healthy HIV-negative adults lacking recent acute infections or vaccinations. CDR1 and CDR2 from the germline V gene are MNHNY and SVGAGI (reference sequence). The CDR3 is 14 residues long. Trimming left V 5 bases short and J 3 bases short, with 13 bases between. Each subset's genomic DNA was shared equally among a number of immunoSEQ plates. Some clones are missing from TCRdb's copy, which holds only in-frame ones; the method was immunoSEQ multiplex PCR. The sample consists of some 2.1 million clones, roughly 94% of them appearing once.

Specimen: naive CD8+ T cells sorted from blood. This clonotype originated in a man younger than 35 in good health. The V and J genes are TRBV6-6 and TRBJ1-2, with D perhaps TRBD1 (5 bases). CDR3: CASSAPGGDYGYTF. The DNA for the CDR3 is TGTGCCAGCAGTGCCCCCGGGGGGGACTATGGCTACACCTTC.